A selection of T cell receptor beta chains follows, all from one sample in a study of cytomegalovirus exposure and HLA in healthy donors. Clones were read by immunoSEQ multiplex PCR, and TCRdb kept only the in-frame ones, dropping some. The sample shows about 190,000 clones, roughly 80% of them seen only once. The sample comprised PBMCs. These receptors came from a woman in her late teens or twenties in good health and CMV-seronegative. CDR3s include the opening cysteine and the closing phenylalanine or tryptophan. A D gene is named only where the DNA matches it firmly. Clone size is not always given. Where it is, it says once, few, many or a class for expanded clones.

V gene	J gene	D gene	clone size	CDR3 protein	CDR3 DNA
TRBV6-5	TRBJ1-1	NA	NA	CASRAGVTEAFF	TGTGCCAGCAGAGCAGGGGTGACTGAAGCTTTCTTT
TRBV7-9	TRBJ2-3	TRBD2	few	CASSLGLAGGSTDTQYF	TGTGCCAGCAGCTTAGGACTAGCGGGGGGATCCACAGATACGCAGTATTTT
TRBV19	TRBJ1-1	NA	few	CASSEYPLTEAFF	TGTGCCAGTAGTGAGTACCCACTCACTGAAGCTTTCTTT
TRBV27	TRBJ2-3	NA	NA	CASSDHQGEVGDTQYF	TGTGCCAGCAGTGACCATCAGGGGGAGGTTGGAGATACGCAGTATTTT
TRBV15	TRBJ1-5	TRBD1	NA	CATTTGSNQPQHF	TGTGCCACTACGACAGGGAGCAATCAGCCCCAGCATTTT
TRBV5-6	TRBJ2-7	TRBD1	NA	CASSLVGQGNEQYF	TGTGCCAGCAGCTTGGTGGGACAGGGGAACGAGCAGTACTTC
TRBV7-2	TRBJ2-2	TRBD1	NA	CASSLGDRRANTGELFF	TGTGCCAGCAGCTTAGGGGACAGGCGGGCGAACACCGGGGAGCTGTTTTTT
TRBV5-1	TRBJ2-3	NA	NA	CASGMTSSDTQYF	TGCGCCAGCGGAATGACAAGTTCAGATACGCAGTATTTT
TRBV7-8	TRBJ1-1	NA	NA	CASSLYRDTEAFF	TGTGCCAGCAGCTTATACCGGGACACTGAAGCTTTCTTT
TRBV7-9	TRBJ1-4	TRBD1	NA	CASSLASGQGMGTNEKLFF	TGTGCCAGCAGCTTAGCATCCGGACAGGGGATGGGGACTAATGAAAAACTGTTTTTT
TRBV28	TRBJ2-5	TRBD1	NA	CASRPDRVLETQYF	TGTGCCAGCAGGCCCGACAGGGTCTTAGAGACCCAGTACTTC
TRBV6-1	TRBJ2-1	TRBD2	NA	CASSEEGLAPYNEQFF	TGTGCCAGCAGTGAAGAGGGACTAGCGCCTTACAATGAGCAGTTCTTC
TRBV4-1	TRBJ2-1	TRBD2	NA	CASSQGLAGGNYNEQFF	TGCGCCAGCAGCCAGGGACTAGCGGGGGGGAATTACAATGAGCAGTTCTTC
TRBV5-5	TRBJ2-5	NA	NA	CASSLDIGSAGETQYF	TGTGCCAGCAGCTTGGATATCGGGAGCGCTGGAGAGACCCAGTACTTC
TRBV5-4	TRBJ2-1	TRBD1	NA	CASSLGDSYNEQFF	TGTGCCAGCAGCTTGGGGGACAGTTACAATGAGCAGTTCTTC
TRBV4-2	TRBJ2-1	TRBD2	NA	CASSQERTGGQEFF	TGTGCCAGCAGCCAAGAACGAACGGGAGGCCAGGAGTTCTTC
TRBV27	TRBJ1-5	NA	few	CASSLGQYNSNQPQHF	TGTGCCAGCAGTTTAGGACAGTACAATAGCAATCAGCCCCAGCATTTT
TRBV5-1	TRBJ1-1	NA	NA	CASSLAGRGVNTEAFF	TGCGCCAGCAGCTTGGCGGGCCGGGGAGTCAACACTGAAGCTTTCTTT
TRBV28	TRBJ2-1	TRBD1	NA	CASRPGTEDNEQFF	TGTGCCAGCAGGCCCGGGACAGAAGACAATGAGCAGTTCTTC